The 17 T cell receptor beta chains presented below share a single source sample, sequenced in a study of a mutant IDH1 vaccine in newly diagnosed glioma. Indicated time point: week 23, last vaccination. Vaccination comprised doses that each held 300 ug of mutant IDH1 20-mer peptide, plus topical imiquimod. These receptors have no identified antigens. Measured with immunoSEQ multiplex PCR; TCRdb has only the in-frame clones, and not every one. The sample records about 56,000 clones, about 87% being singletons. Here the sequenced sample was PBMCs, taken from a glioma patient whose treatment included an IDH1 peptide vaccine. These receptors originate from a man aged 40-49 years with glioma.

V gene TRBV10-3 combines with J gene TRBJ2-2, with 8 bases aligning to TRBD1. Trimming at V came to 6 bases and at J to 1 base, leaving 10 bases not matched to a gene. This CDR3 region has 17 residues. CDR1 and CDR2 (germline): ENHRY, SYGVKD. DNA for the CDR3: TGTGCCATCAGCGGACAGGGTAAGGGACAGAACACCGGGGAGCTGTTTTTT. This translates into CAISGQGKGQNTGELFF.

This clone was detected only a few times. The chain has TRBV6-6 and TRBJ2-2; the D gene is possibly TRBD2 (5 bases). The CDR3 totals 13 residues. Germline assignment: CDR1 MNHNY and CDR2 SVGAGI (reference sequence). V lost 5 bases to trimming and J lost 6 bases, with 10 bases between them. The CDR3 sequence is CASSRTRAGELFF. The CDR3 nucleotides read TGTGCCAGCAGTCGAACTAGAGCCGGGGAGCTGTTTTTT.

CDR3 amino acids: CASSLVPGRAGELFF. CDR3 bases: TGTGCCAGCAGCTTGGTGCCGGGTCGCGCCGGGGAGCTGTTTTTT. The chain joins TRBV11-3 to TRBJ2-2; no firm D call. V lost 3 bases, J lost 6 bases, and 14 bases lay in between. CDR3 length equals 15 residues. The germline CDR1 and CDR2 sequences are SGHNT and YENEEA.

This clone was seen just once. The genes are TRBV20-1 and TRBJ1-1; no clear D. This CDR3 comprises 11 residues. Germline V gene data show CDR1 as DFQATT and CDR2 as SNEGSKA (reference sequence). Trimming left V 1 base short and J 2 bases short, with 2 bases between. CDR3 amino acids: CSARANTEAFF. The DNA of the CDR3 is TGCAGTGCTAGAGCCAACACTGAAGCTTTCTTT.

The CDR3 DNA reads as TGCGCCAGCAGCCCGGGACAGACTCACGAGCAGTACTTC. This sequence encodes CASSPGQTHEQYF. The chain recombines TRBV4-3 with TRBJ2-7, with 7 nucleotides matching TRBD1. After removal of 4 bases from V and 5 bases from J, the junction contained 5 bases not matched to a gene. This CDR3 comprises 13 residues. Germline CDR1 reads LGHNA; CDR2 reads YSLEER.

In DNA form, the CDR3 reads TGTGCCAGCAGTTTGTCAGGGGCGAAAAACGAGCAGTACTTC. As protein: CASSLSGAKNEQYF. V gene TRBV27 combines with J gene TRBJ2-7; a possible D gene is TRBD1 (6 bases). Between the trimmed V and J ends, which lost 3 bases and 5 bases, there was a span of 14 bases. Germline values: CDR1 MNHEY, CDR2 SMNVEV (reference sequence). This CDR3 contains 14 residues.

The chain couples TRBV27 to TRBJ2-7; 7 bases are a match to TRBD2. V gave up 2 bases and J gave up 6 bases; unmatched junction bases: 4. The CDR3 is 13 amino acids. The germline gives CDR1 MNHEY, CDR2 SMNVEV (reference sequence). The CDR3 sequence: CASSLVVAGEQYF. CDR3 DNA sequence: TGTGCCAGCAGTTTAGTCGTAGCGGGCGAGCAGTACTTC.

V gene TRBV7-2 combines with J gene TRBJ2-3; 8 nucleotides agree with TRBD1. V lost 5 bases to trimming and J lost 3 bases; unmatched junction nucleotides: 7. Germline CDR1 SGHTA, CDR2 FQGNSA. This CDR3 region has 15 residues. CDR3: CASSPGGPRTDTQYF. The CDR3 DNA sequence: TGTGCCAGCAGCCCAGGGGGCCCTCGTACAGATACGCAGTATTTT.

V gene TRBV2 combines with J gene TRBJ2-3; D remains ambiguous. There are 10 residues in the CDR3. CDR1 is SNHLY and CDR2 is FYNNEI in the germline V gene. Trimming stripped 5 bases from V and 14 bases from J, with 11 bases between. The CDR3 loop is CASSSLLGYF. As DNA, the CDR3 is TGTGCCAGCAGTTCCTTGCTAGGGTATTTT.

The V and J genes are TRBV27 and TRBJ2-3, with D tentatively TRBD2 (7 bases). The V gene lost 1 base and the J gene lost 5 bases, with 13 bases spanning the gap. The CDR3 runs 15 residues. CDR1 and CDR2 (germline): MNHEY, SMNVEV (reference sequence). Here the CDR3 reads CASSLLRGRGDTQYF. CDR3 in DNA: TGTGCCAGCAGTTTATTGCGGGGGCGCGGAGATACGCAGTATTTT.

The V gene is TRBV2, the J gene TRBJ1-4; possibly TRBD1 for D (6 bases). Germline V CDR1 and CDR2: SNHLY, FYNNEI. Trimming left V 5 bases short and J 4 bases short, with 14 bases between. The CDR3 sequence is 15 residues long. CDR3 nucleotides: TGTGCCAGCAGTCGACAGGACCTCAATAATGAAAAACTGTTTTTT. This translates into CASSRQDLNNEKLFF. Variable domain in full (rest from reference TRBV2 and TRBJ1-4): EPEVTQTPSHQVTQMGQEVILRCVPISNHLYFYWYRQILGQKVEFLVSFYNNEISEKSEIFDDQFSVERPDGSNFTLKIRSTKLEDSAMYFCASSRQDLNNEKLFFGSGTQLSVL.

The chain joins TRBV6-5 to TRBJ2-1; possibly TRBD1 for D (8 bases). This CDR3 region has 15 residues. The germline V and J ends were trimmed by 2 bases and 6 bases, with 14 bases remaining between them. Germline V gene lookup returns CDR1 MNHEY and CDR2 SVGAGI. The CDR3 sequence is CASSYSYRGGNEQFF. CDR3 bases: TGTGCCAGCAGTTACAGTTACAGGGGGGGCAATGAGCAGTTCTTC.

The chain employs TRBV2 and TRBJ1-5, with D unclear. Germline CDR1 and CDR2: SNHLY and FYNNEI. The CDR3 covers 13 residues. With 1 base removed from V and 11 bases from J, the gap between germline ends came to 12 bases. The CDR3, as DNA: TGTGCCAGCAGTGAAGAACGGAGGAAGGCCCAGCATTTT. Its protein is CASSEERRKAQHF.

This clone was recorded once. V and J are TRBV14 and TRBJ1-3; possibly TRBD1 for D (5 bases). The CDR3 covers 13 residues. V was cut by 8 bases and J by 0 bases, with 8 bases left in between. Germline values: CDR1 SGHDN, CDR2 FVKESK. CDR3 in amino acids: CASRQFSGNTIYF. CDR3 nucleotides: TGTGCCAGCCGACAGTTCTCTGGAAACACCATATATTTT. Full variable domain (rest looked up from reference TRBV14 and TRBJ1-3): EAGVTQFPSHSVIEKGQTVTLRCDPISGHDNLYWYRRVMGKEIKFLLHFVKESKQDESGMPNNRFLAERTGGTYSTLKVQPAELEDSGVYFCASRQFSGNTIYFGEGSWLTVV.

CDR3 loop: CASSFRTEGELSNQPQHF. The CDR3 DNA is TGTGCCAGCAGCTTCCGGACGGAGGGGGAGCTTAGCAATCAGCCCCAGCATTTT. This sequence joins TRBV7-8 and TRBJ1-5; possibly TRBD1 for D (6 bases). V was clipped by 3 bases and J by 0 bases, with 18 bases between them. Germline V gene sequence: CDR1 SGHVS, CDR2 FQNEAQ. The CDR3 consists of 18 residues. Complete variable domain (other parts from reference TRBV7-8 and TRBJ1-5): GAGVSQSPRYKVAKRGQDVALRCDPISGHVSLFWYQQALGQGPEFLTYFQNEAQLDKSGLPSDRFFAERPEGSVSTLKIQRTQQEDSAVYLCASSFRTEGELSNQPQHFGDGTRLSIL.

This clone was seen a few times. Here the CDR3 DNA reads TGTGCCAGCACCCCCGGGGCAGTGATCTCTAACTATGGCTACACCTTC. This translates into CASTPGAVISNYGYTF. The chain links TRBV6-6 to TRBJ1-2; D is perhaps TRBD1 (5 bases). Trimming stripped 7 bases from V and 0 bases from J, with 18 bases between. Germline loops: CDR1 MNHNY, CDR2 SVGAGI (reference sequence). The CDR3 loop spans 16 amino acids.

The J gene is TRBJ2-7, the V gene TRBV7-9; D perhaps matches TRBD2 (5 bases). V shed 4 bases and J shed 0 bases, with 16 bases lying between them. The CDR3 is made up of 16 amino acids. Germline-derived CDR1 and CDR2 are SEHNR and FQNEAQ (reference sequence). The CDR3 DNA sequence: TGTGCCAGCAGCTCTCGGCGGGCGCACAGCTCCTACGAGCAGTACTTC. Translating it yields CASSSRRAHSSYEQYF. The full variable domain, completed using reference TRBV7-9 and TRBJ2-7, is DTGVSQNPRHKITKRGQNVTFRCDPISEHNRLYWYRQTLGQGPEFLTYFQNEAQLEKSRLLSDRFSAERPKGSFSTLEIQRTEQGDSAMYLCASSSRRAHSSYEQYFGPGTRLTVT.